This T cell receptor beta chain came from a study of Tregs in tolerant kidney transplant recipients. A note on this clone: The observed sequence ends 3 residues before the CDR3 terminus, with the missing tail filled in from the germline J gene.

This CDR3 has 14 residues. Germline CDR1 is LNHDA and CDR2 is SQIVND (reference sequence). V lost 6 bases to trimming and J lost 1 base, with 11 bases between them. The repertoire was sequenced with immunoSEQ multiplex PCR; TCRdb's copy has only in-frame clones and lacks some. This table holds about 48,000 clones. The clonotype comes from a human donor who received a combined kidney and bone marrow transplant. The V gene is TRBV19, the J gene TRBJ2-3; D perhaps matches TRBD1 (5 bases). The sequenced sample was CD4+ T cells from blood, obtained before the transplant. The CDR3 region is CASRRTTRTDTQYF. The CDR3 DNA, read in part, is TGTGCCAGTAGGCGGACAACCCGCACAGATACG.